Sequencing of this TCR beta chain was carried out in a study of low-dose radiotherapy and immunotherapy resistance in tumors. Covering alpha and beta chains, TRAV- and TRBV-specific primers were used for the first-strand cDNA. TCR amplification ran approximately 22 PCR cycles using constant-region and V-primer adapter primers. Each CDR3 protein is one row after TCRdb ran MiXCR on the reads. The sample lists under 70,000 distinct CDR3 sequences; about 25% were seen once. The V gene's germline CDR1 is SGHVS and CDR2 FNYEAQ. V was cut by 2 bases and J by 5 bases, with 19 bases left in between. This CDR3 contains 16 residues. Time point here: after trial treatment. Specified treatment: LDRT plus nivolumab, ipilimumab, low-dose cyclophosphamide and aspirin (RACIN trial).

The V call is TRBV7-6, the J call TRBJ2-7; D may be TRBD2 (5 bases). This TCR came from a male donor with prostate cancer. The specimen comprised PBMCs, sampled after low-dose radiotherapy plus immunotherapy. The CDR3 DNA reads as TGTGCCAGCAGCTTATTCGGACTTGCGGCGGGCCACGAGCAGTACTTC. This gives the protein CASSLFGLAAGHEQYF.